The 20 T cell receptor beta chains listed next were all sequenced from one sample in a study of control samples from healthy donors and cancer patients. Libraries were prepared by immunoSEQ multiplex PCR; TCRdb keeps only in-frame clonotypes and omits some of them. Altogether roughly 92,000 clones are present, about 89% being singletons, with the ten largest covering roughly 7.2%. Sequenced material: blood. All receptors derive from a woman aged 60-75 years in good health.

V usage is TRBV2 and J usage is TRBJ2-1; 10 bases agree with TRBD2. The germline V gene has CDR1 SNHLY and CDR2 FYNNEI. With V trimmed by 3 bases and J by 5 bases, 7 bases remained unmatched. The CDR3 covers 16 residues. CDR3 nucleotides: TGTGCCAGCAGTGAGACGGGACTAGCGAAAGACAATGAGCAGTTCTTC. This translates into CASSETGLAKDNEQFF.

The chain has TRBV7-9 and TRBJ2-5; D gene uncertain. Trimming shortened V by 5 bases and J by 0 bases, and 16 bases separated the two germline ends. The CDR3 length is 16 residues. Germline V gene data show CDR1 as SEHNR and CDR2 as FQNEAQ (reference sequence). CDR3 in DNA: TGTGCCAGCAGCCTAGACCAACCATCGTACCAAGAGACCCAGTACTTC. Translation gives CASSLDQPSYQETQYF. Combining the CDR3 with reference TRBV7-9 and TRBJ2-5 gives the whole variable domain DTGVSQNPRHKITKRGQNVTFRCDPISEHNRLYWYRQTLGQGPEFLTYFQNEAQLEKSRLLSDRFSAERPKGSFSTLEIQRTEQGDSAMYLCASSLDQPSYQETQYFGPGTRLLVL.

V is TRBV5-4 and J is TRBJ2-1; no reliable D call. The CDR3 sequence is 13 residues long. V was shortened by 0 bases and J by 5 bases, with 6 bases between the two germline ends. Germline V CDR1 and CDR2: SGHNT, YYREEE (reference sequence). In nucleotides, the CDR3 is TGTGCCAGCAGCTTGGACAGACACAATGAGCAGTTCTTC. Protein: CASSLDRHNEQFF.

The chain has TRBV7-9 and TRBJ2-4; D is ambiguous. Trimming removed 5 bases from V and 6 bases from J, with 11 bases in between. The CDR3 length is 13 residues. Germline V CDR1 and CDR2: SEHNR, FQNEAQ (reference sequence). The CDR3 bases are TGTGCCAGCAGCCTTTTTGGTAGAAACATTCAGTACTTC. Protein sequence: CASSLFGRNIQYF.

The rearrangement links TRBV19 to TRBJ2-3, with TRBD1 as a possible D gene (5 bases). The CDR3 extends over 15 amino acids. V was shortened by 9 bases and J by 6 bases, with 22 bases between the two germline ends. Per the germline V gene, CDR1 is LNHDA and CDR2 is SQIVND (reference sequence). The CDR3 region has the DNA TGTGCCAGCCACCATGGGGCGACCTTAGGGGATACGCAGTATTTT. Protein product: CASHHGATLGDTQYF. Filled out from reference TRBV19 and TRBJ2-3, the complete variable domain reads DGGITQSPKYLFRKEGQNVTLSCEQNLNHDAMYWYRQDPGQGLRLIYYSQIVNDFQKGDIAEGYSVSREKKESFPLTVTSAQKNPTAFYLCASHHGATLGDTQYFGPGTRLTVL.

This chain connects TRBV3-1 (or the pseudogene TRBV3-2) to TRBJ2-7; D is ambiguous. The CDR3 is 11 residues long. The ends were cut back, 6 bases at V and 4 bases at J, with 7 bases in the middle. Germline CDR1 reads LGHDT; CDR2 reads YNNKEL (reference sequence). DNA for the CDR3: TGTGCCAGCAGTATAGGGTACGAGCAGTACTTC. Translation gives CASSIGYEQYF.

This clone was observed a few times. The CDR3 sequence: CASSSPAVYNEQFF. The CDR3 DNA follows: TGTGCCAGCAGTTCACCAGCGGTCTACAATGAGCAGTTCTTC. The J gene is TRBJ2-1, the V gene TRBV27; D is perhaps TRBD2 (5 bases). The CDR3 has 14 residues. V was pared by 4 bases and J by 3 bases, with 10 bases between. The germline gives CDR1 MNHEY, CDR2 SMNVEV (reference sequence).

This chain uses TRBV7-6 with TRBJ2-7; 7 nucleotides line up with TRBD1. Germline trimming cut 1 base from V and 6 bases from J; bases unmatched to any gene: 9. The CDR3 is made up of 15 amino acids. Looked up from germline, CDR1 is SGHVS and CDR2 is FNYEAQ. Written as DNA, the CDR3 is TGTGCCAGCAGCTTAGTCCCAGGGGGACCGTCCGAGCAGTACTTC. This codes for CASSLVPGGPSEQYF.

This clone was detected only once. The V and J genes are TRBV27 and TRBJ1-1; possibly TRBD1 for D (6 bases). In germline, CDR1 is MNHEY, CDR2 SMNVEV (reference sequence). Trimming removed 8 bases from V and 0 bases from J, with 10 bases in between. The CDR3 runs 13 residues. The CDR3 region is CASGGHLNTEAFF. DNA of the CDR3: TGTGCCAGCGGGGGACACCTGAACACTGAAGCTTTCTTT.

The chain uses TRBV14 and TRBJ1-2; a weak D match, TRBD1 (5 bases). Trimming stripped 1 base from V and 5 bases from J, with 11 bases between. Germline-derived CDR1 and CDR2 are SGHDN and FVKESK. The CDR3 is 14 amino acids. CDR3: CASSQVGAPYGYTF. In DNA, the CDR3 is TGTGCCAGCAGCCAAGTAGGGGCCCCGTATGGCTACACCTTC.

The rearrangement joins TRBV5-8 to TRBJ1-2; 9 bases agree with TRBD1. The V gene end was trimmed by 9 bases and the J gene end by 1 base; junction bases not matched to a gene: 4. The CDR3 has 13 residues. Germline assignment: CDR1 SGHTS and CDR2 YDEGEE. This CDR3 reads CATYRGLNYGYTF. Written as DNA, the CDR3 is TGTGCCACTTACAGGGGGCTTAACTATGGCTACACCTTC.

The CDR3 region is CASSLAGGETQYF. CDR3 coding DNA: TGTGCCAGCAGCCTCGCCGGGGGAGAGACCCAGTACTTC. The chain has TRBV5-4 and TRBJ2-5, with TRBD2 as a possible D gene (6 bases). Germline V gene sequence: CDR1 SGHNT, CDR2 YYREEE (reference sequence). V shed 4 bases and J shed 4 bases, with 11 bases lying between them. The CDR3 runs to 13 residues.

This clone came up a few times. The rearrangement links TRBV18 to TRBJ1-5, with 10 positions matching TRBD1. The trim removed 4 bases at V and 6 bases at J, leaving 6 bases unmatched. This CDR3 has 15 residues. Germline CDR1 is KGHSH and CDR2 is LQKENI. CDR3 protein: CASSLRDRGGQPQHF. DNA of the CDR3: TGTGCCAGCTCACTCCGGGACAGGGGTGGTCAGCCCCAGCATTTT.

V and J are TRBV27 and TRBJ1-6, with 8 bases aligning to TRBD1. V shed 5 bases, J shed 5 bases, and the junction held 2 bases outside the gene matches. Looked up from germline, CDR1 is MNHEY and CDR2 is SMNVEV (reference sequence). The CDR3 has 14 residues. In nucleotides, the CDR3 is TGTGCCAGCAGTAGGACAGGGAATAATTCACCCCTCCACTTT. Translating gives CASSRTGNNSPLHF.

In its sample, this clone was seen once. V gene TRBV7-8 combines with J gene TRBJ2-5; D ambiguous. CDR3 length equals 15 residues. V lost 1 base and J 4 bases, leaving 13 bases between the germline ends. CDR1 and CDR2 from the germline V gene are SGHVS and FQNEAQ. The chain's CDR3 is CASSLVNNVPETQYF. As DNA, the CDR3 is TGTGCCAGCAGCTTAGTAAATAATGTACCAGAGACCCAGTACTTC. The full variable domain, completed using reference TRBV7-8 and TRBJ2-5, is GAGVSQSPRYKVAKRGQDVALRCDPISGHVSLFWYQQALGQGPEFLTYFQNEAQLDKSGLPSDRFFAERPEGSVSTLKIQRTQQEDSAVYLCASSLVNNVPETQYFGPGTRLLVL.

This clone was seen only once. The CDR3 spells CASSWQPGQGSHEQYF. The CDR3 region has the DNA TGCGCCAGCAGCTGGCAACCGGGACAGGGCTCGCACGAGCAGTACTTC. This sequence joins TRBV5-1 and TRBJ2-7, with TRBD1 identical over 9 bases. The CDR3 sequence is 16 residues long. Germline V lookup: CDR1 SGHRS, CDR2 YFSETQ. V shed 3 bases and J 5 bases; nucleotides not matched to a gene: 12.

The V gene is TRBV2, the J gene TRBJ1-2; 8 bases agree with TRBD1. The CDR3 is 14 residues long. Germline trimming cut 5 bases from V and 6 bases from J; bases unmatched to any gene: 8. Germline V lookup: CDR1 SNHLY, CDR2 FYNNEI. CDR3 region: CASSLTGGVDGYTF. CDR3 coding DNA: TGTGCCAGCAGTTTAACAGGGGGTGTAGATGGCTACACCTTC.

This chain joins TRBV2 and TRBJ1-4; 11 bases fit TRBD1. From germline, CDR1 is SNHLY and CDR2 FYNNEI. V was pared by 3 bases and J by 9 bases, with 3 bases of the junction left unmatched. This CDR3 has 14 amino acids. The CDR3 spells CASSDRDRGKKLFF. The CDR3 DNA reads TGTGCCAGCAGTGATAGGGACAGGGGGAAAAAACTGTTTTTT.

This chain joins TRBV18 and TRBJ1-6, with a tentative D call TRBD1 (5 bases). V lost 2 bases and J 7 bases, leaving 12 bases between the germline ends. The CDR3 totals 15 residues. Germline assignment: CDR1 KGHSH and CDR2 LQKENI. The CDR3 DNA is TGTGCCAGCTCACCAAGTTCGGGGGTGAATTCACCCCTCCACTTT. It translates to CASSPSSGVNSPLHF.

The chain carries TRBV5-6 and TRBJ2-5; a weak D match, TRBD2 (5 bases). Germline values: CDR1 SGHDT, CDR2 YYEEEE. The CDR3 is 13 residues long. V gave up 1 base and J gave up 4 bases, with 8 bases separating them. The CDR3 DNA reads TGTGCCAGCAGCTTGACCGAGGGAGAGACCCAGTACTTC. Translating it yields CASSLTEGETQYF.